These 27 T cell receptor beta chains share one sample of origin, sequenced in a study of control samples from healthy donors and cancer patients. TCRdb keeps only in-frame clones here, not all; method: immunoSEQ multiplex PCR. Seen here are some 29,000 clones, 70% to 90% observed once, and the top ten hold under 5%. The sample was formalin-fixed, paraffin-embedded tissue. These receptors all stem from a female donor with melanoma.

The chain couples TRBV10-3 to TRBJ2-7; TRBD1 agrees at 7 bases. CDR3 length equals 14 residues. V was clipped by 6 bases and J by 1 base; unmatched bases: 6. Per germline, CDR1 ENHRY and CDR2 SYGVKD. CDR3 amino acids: CAIRGTDRSYEQYF. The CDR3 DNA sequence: TGTGCCATCAGGGGGACAGATAGATCCTACGAGCAGTACTTC.

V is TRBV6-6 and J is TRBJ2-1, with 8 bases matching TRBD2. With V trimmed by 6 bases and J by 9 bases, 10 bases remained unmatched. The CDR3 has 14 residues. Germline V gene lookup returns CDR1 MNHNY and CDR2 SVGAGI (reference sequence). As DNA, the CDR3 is TGTGCCAGCAGGACCCCGGGACTAGATGGTGAGCAGTTCTTC. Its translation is CASRTPGLDGEQFF.

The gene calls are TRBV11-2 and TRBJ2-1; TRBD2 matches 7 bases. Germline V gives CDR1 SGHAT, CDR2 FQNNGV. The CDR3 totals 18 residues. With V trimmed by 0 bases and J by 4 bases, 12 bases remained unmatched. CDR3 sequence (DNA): TGTGCCAGCAGCTTAGATGTCTCGGGCGGGAGTTGGTACAATGAGCAGTTCTTC. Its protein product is CASSLDVSGGSWYNEQFF.

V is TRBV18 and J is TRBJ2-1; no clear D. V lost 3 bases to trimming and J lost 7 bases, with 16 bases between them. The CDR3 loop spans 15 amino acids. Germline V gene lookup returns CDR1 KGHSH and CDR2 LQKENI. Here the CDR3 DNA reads TGTGCCAGCTCACCGCTACAAAGGGTTGGGAATGAGCAGTTCTTC. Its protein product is CASSPLQRVGNEQFF.

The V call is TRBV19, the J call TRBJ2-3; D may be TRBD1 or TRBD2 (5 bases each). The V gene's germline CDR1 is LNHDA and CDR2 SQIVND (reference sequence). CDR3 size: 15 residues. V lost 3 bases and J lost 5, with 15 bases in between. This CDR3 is CASSIGARTGDTQYF. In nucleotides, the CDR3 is TGTGCCAGTAGTATCGGGGCCCGAACGGGAGATACGCAGTATTTT. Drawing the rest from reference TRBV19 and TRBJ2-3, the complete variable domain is DGGITQSPKYLFRKEGQNVTLSCEQNLNHDAMYWYRQDPGQGLRLIYYSQIVNDFQKGDIAEGYSVSREKKESFPLTVTSAQKNPTAFYLCASSIGARTGDTQYFGPGTRLTVL.

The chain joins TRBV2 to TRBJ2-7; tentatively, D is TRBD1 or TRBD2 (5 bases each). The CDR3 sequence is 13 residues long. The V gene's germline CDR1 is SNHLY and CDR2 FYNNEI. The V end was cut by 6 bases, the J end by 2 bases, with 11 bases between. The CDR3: CASRQGPTYEQYF. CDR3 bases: TGTGCCAGCAGGCAGGGACCTACCTACGAGCAGTACTTC.

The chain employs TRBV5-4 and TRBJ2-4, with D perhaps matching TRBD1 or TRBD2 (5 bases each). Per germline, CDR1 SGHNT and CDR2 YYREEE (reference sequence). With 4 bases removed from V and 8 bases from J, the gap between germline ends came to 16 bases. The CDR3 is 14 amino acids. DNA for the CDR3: TGTGCCAGCAGCACGGCTTTTATGGGGGACATTCAGTACTTC. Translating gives CASSTAFMGDIQYF.

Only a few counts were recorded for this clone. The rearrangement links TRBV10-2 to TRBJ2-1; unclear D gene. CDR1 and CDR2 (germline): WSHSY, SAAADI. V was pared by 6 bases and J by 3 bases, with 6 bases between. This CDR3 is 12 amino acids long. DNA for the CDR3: TGCGCCAGCAGGGACGTCTACAATGAGCAGTTCTTC. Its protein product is CASRDVYNEQFF.

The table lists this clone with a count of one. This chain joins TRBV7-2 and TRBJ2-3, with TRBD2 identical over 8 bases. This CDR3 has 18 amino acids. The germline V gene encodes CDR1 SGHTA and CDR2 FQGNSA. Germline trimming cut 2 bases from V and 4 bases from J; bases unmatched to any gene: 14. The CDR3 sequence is CASSLLVRAGGGADTQYF. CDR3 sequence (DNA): TGTGCCAGCAGCTTATTGGTCCGGGCGGGAGGCGGGGCAGATACGCAGTATTTT.

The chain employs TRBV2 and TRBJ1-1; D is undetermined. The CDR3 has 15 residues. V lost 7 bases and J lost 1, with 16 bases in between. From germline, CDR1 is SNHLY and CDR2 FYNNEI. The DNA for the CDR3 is TGTGCCAGCACCTTATTGGTATGGGGGAACACTGAAGCTTTCTTT. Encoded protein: CASTLLVWGNTEAFF.

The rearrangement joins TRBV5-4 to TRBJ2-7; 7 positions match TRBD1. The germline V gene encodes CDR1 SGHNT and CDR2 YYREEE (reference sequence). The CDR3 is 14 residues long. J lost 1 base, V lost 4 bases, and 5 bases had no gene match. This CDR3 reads CASSAGQDSYEQYF. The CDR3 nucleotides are TGTGCCAGCAGCGCTGGACAGGATTCCTACGAGCAGTACTTC.

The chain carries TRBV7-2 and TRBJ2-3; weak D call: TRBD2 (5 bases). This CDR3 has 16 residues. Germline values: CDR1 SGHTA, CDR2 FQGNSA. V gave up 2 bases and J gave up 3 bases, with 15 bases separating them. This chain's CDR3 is CASSLSWVGITDTQYF. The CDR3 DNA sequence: TGTGCCAGCAGCTTATCATGGGTCGGGATAACAGATACGCAGTATTTT. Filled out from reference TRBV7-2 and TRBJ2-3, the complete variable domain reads GAGVSQSPSNKVTEKGKDVELRCDPISGHTALYWYRQSLGQGLEFLIYFQGNSAPDKSGLPSDRFSAERTGGSVSTLTIQRTQQEDSAVYLCASSLSWVGITDTQYFGPGTRLTVL.

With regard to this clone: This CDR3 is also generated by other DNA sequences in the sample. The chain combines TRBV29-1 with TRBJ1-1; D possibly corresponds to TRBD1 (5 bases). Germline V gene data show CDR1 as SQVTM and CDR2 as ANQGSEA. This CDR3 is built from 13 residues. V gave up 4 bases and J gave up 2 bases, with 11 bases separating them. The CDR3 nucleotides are TGCAGCGTTGGGGCGGGGGGAAACACTGAAGCTTTCTTT. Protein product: CSVGAGGNTEAFF. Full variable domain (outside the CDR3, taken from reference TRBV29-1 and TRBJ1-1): SAVISQKPSRDICQRGTSLTIQCQVDSQVTMMFWYRQQPGQSLTLIATANQGSEATYESGFVIDKFPISRPNLTFSTLTVSNMSPEDSSIYLCSVGAGGNTEAFFGQGTRLTVV.

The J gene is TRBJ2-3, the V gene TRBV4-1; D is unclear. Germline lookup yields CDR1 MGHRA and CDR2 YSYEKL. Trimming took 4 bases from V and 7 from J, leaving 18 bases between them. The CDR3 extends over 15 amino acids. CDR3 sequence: CASSLTPPTGNTQYF. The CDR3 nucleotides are TGCGCCAGCAGCCTAACCCCCCCCACTGGTAATACGCAGTATTTT.

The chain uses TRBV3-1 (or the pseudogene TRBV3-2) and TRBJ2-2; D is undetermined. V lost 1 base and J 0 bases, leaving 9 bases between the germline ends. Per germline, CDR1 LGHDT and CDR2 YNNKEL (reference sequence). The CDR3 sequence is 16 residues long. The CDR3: CASSQVRAANTGELFF. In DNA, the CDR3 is TGTGCCAGCAGCCAAGTTCGGGCGGCGAACACCGGGGAGCTGTTTTTT.

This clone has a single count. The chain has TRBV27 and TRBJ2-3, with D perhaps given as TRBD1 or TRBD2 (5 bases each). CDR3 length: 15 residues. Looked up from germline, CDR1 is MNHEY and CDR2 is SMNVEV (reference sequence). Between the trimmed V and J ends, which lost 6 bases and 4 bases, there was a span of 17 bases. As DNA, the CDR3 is TGTGCCAGCAGCCCTTCGGCTGGGGGTCCAGATACGCAGTATTTT. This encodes CASSPSAGGPDTQYF.

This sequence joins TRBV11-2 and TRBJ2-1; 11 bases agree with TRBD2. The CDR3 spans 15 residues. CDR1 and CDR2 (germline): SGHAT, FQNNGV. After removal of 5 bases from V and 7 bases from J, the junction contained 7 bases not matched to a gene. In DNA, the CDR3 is TGTGCCAGCAGCCGCACTAGCGGGAGTTTGAATGAGCAGTTCTTC. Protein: CASSRTSGSLNEQFF.

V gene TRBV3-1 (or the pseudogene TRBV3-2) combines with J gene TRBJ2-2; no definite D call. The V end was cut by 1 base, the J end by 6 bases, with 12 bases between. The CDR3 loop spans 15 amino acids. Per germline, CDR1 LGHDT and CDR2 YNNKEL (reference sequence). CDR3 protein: CASSQVAPGAGELFF. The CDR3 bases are TGTGCCAGCAGCCAAGTAGCTCCTGGCGCCGGGGAGCTGTTTTTT.

The CDR3, as DNA: TGCGCCAGCAGCCAAGAGGGGGGACAGGGGCCTAACTATGGCTACACCTTC. It specifies CASSQEGGQGPNYGYTF. V usage is TRBV4-1 and J usage is TRBJ1-2, with 10 bases matching TRBD1. V shed 0 bases, J shed 0 bases, and the junction held 4 bases outside the gene matches. CDR1 is MGHRA, CDR2 YSYEKL, per germline. This CDR3 contains 17 residues.

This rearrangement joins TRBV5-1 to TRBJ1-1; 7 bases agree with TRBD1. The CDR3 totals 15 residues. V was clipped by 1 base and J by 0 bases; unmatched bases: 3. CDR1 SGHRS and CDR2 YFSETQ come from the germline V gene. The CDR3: CASSLTTGMNTEAFF. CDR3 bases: TGCGCCAGCAGCTTGACGACAGGGATGAACACTGAAGCTTTCTTT.

The CDR3 DNA is TGTGCCAGCAGCCCGGACGGTAGCAATCAGCCCCAGCATTTT. Translated, it gives CASSPDGSNQPQHF. The chain has TRBV3-1 (or the pseudogene TRBV3-2) and TRBJ1-5; D remains unclear. Per the germline V gene, CDR1 is LGHDT and CDR2 is YNNKEL (reference sequence). V lost 4 bases, J lost 0 bases, and 7 bases lay in between. The CDR3 runs 14 residues.

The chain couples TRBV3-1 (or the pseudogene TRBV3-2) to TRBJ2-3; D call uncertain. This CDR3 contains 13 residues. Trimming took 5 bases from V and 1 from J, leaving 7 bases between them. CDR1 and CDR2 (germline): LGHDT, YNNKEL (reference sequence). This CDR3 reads CASSSRGTDTQYF. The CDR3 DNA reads TGTGCCAGCAGCTCACGGGGCACAGATACGCAGTATTTT.

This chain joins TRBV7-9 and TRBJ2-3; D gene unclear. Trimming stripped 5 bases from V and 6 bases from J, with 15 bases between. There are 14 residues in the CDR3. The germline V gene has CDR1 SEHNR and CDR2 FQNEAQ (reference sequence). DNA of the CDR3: TGTGCCAGCAGCCCCTGGACCCGCGCGGATACGCAGTATTTT. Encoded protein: CASSPWTRADTQYF.

The CDR3, as DNA: TGTGCCAGCAGCCTCCTGTTGACAGGATGGCAGGGCACTGAAGCTTTCTTT. Translation gives CASSLLLTGWQGTEAFF. V gene TRBV3-1 (or the pseudogene TRBV3-2) combines with J gene TRBJ1-1; perhaps TRBD1 as D (6 bases). V was trimmed by 4 bases and J by 4 bases, leaving 22 bases between them. The CDR3 totals 17 residues. Germline assignment: CDR1 LGHDT and CDR2 YNNKEL (reference sequence).

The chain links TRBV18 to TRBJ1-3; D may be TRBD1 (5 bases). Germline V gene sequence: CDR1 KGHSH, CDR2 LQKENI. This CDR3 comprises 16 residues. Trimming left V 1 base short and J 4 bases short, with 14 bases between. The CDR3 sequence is CASSPQRGGTGNTIYF. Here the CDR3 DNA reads TGTGCCAGCTCACCACAAAGGGGCGGAACCGGAAACACCATATATTTT.

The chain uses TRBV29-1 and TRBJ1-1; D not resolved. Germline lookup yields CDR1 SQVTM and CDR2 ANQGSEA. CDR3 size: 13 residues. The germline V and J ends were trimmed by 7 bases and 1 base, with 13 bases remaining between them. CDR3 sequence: CSARRTPNTEAFF. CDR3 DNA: TGCAGCGCCCGCCGTACTCCGAACACTGAAGCTTTCTTT. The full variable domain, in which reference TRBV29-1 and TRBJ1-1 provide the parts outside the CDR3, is SAVISQKPSRDICQRGTSLTIQCQVDSQVTMMFWYRQQPGQSLTLIATANQGSEATYESGFVIDKFPISRPNLTFSTLTVSNMSPEDSSIYLCSARRTPNTEAFFGQGTRLTVV.

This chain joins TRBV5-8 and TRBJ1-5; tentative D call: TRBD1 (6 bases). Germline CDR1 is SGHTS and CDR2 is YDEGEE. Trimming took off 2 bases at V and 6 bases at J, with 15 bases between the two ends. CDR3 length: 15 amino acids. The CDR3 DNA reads TGTGCCAGCAGCTTAGGTTCAGGGGACGGTCAGCCCCAGCATTTT. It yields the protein CASSLGSGDGQPQHF.